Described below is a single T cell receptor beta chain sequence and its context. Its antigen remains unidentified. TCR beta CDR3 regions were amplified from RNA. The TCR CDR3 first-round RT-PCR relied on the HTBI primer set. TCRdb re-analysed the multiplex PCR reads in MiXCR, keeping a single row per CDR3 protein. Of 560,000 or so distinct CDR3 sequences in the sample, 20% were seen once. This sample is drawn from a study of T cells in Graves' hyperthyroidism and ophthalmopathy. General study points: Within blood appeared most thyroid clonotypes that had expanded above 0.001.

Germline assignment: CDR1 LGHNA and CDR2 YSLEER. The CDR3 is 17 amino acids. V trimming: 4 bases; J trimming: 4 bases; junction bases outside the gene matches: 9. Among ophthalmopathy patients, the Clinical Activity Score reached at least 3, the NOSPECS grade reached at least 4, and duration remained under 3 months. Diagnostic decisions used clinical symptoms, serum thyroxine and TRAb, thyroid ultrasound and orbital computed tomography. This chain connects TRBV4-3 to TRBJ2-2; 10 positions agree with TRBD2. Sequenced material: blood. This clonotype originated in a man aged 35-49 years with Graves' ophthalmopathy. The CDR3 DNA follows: TGCGCCAGCAGCCCGATGACTAGCGGGTCGATCACCGGGGAGCTGTTTTTT. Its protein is CASSPMTSGSITGELFF.